This is a list of T cell receptor beta chains from one sample in a study of OX40 agonist ivuxolimab in advanced cancers. The repertoire was sequenced with immunoSEQ multiplex PCR; TCRdb's copy has only in-frame clones and lacks some. The data hold approximately 77,000 clones, with about 90% observed a single time. The sample here was CD4+ or CD8+ T cells sorted from blood, taken in a trial of the OX40 agonist ivuxolimab. The receptors were gathered from an adult with an advanced solid tumor such as melanoma, head and neck, liver or kidney cancer. CDR3s include the opening cysteine and the closing phenylalanine or tryptophan. The order of the fields is J gene, clone size, D gene, V gene, CDR3 DNA, CDR3 protein. A D gene is named only where the DNA matches it firmly. Clone size, where shown, is once, few, many, or a class for clones that have expanded.

>TRBJ2-7|NA|NA|TRBV7-3
TGTGCCAGCAGCTTAAACAGGGCCCGCGAGCAGTACTTC
CASSLNRAREQYF
>TRBJ2-5|NA|NA|TRBV6-6
TGTGCCAGCACCGGGACGCCTAAAGAGACCCAGTACTTC
CASTGTPKETQYF
>TRBJ1-4|NA|NA|TRBV28
TGTGCCAGCAGTTTCCACGGACAGACCAATGAAAAACTGTTTTTT
CASSFHGQTNEKLFF
>TRBJ2-7|NA|NA|TRBV7-9
TGTGCCAGCAGCTTAGGTGTAGGGTCCTACGAGCAGTACTTC
CASSLGVGSYEQYF
>TRBJ2-3|NA|NA|TRBV21-1
TGTGCCAGCAGCAAGGGGGCTGGACAGGGCGGCAGGGCAGATACGCAGTATTTT
CASSKGAGQGGRADTQYF
>TRBJ2-7|NA|NA|TRBV27
TGTGCCAGCAGTTCTCTCCCGGCAGAGTGTCCCTTC
CASSSLPAECPF
>TRBJ1-2|NA|TRBD1|TRBV7-2
TGTGCCAGCAGCTTAGACAGGGGGCTTAGCTATGGCTACACCTTC
CASSLDRGLSYGYTF
>TRBJ2-2|NA|TRBD1|TRBV2
TGTGCCAGCAGGCCGGGACAGGAATACACCGGGGAGCTGTTTTTT
CASRPGQEYTGELFF
>TRBJ2-7|NA|NA|TRBV5-1
TGCGCCAGCAGTTCGGGACTCGAGTCCTACGAGCAGTACTTC
CASSSGLESYEQYF
>TRBJ2-7|NA|NA|TRBV19
TGTGCCAGTAGTCCTCAGGGGGGCAGCGAGCAGTACTTC
CASSPQGGSEQYF
>TRBJ2-2|once|TRBD2|TRBV19
TGTGCCAGTAGTACGGGACTAGCGGGAACGAACACCGGGGAGCTGTTTTTT
CASSTGLAGTNTGELFF
>TRBJ2-5|once|NA|TRBV28
TGTGCCAGCAGTTTAAGGGAGACCCAGTACTTC
CASSLRETQYF
>TRBJ2-7|NA|TRBD1|TRBV9
TGTGCCAGCAGCGCCGGGACAGGACCATGGGAGCAGTACTTC
CASSAGTGPWEQYF
>TRBJ2-1|NA|TRBD2|TRBV5-6
TGTGCCAGCAGCACCTTCGGGCGGGGGGCTGGGTTTAACAATGAGCAGTTCTTC
CASSTFGRGAGFNNEQFF
>TRBJ1-1|NA|NA|TRBV2
TGTGCCAGCAGTGCGGTGGGGCGGAACACTGAAGCTTTCTTT
CASSAVGRNTEAFF
>TRBJ2-5|NA|NA|TRBV30
TGTGCCTGGAGTTGGACCACGGGAGAGACCCAGTACTTC
CAWSWTTGETQYF
>TRBJ2-7|NA|TRBD2|TRBV14
TGTGCCAGCAGCGGTGGACTAGCGGGATCTCAGCAGTACTTC
CASSGGLAGSQQYF
>TRBJ1-1|once|TRBD1|TRBV7-9
TGTGCCAGCAGCCCCAGACAGGGCGAGTCGGTCGAAGCTTTCTTT
CASSPRQGESVEAFF
>TRBJ2-2|NA|NA|TRBV2
TGTGCCAGCGACCAAAAAAGAGGGGAGCTGTTTTTT
CASDQKRGELFF
>TRBJ2-2|NA|TRBD1|TRBV6-6
TGTGCCAGCAGTATCGGACAGGGAGGACTAACCGGGGAGCTGTTTTTT
CASSIGQGGLTGELFF
>TRBJ2-7|NA|NA|TRBV6-6
TGTGCCAGCAACAGACTAGTGGTCGACGAGCAGTACTTC
CASNRLVVDEQYF
>TRBJ1-1|NA|TRBD1|TRBV6-5
TGTGCCAGCAGTTACGGGACAGTGAACACTGAAGCTTTCTTT
CASSYGTVNTEAFF
>TRBJ2-2|NA|NA|TRBV13
TGTGCCAGTCACGGGACGGGGAGCACCGGGGAGCTGTTTTTT
CASHGTGSTGELFF
>TRBJ1-2|NA|NA|TRBV5-8
TGTGCCAGCAGCTTGGTTGCGGGCTACACCTTC
CASSLVAGYTF
>TRBJ2-7|NA|NA|TRBV18
TGTGCCAGCTCACCGGCGGCTAGGGACAATCGCTACGAGCAGTACTTC
CASSPAARDNRYEQYF
>TRBJ2-1|NA|NA|TRBV5-4
TGTGCCAGCAGCTTGAGTCCGCCCAATGAGCAGTTCTTC
CASSLSPPNEQFF
>TRBJ2-5|NA|NA|TRBV11-2
TGTGCCAGCAGCTTATCGGGGCCGACCCAGTACTTC
CASSLSGPTQYF
>TRBJ2-7|NA|NA|TRBV5-1
TGCGCCAGCAGCTTGGAAATAAGCCCAGGGGATTTCTACGAGCAGTACTTC
CASSLEISPGDFYEQYF
>TRBJ2-5|NA|TRBD2|TRBV7-9
TGTGCCAGCGACTTGGGAGGGCGGGAGACCCAGTACTTC
CASDLGGRETQYF
>TRBJ1-2|NA|TRBD1|TRBV5-4
TGTGCCAGCAGCGACGAGGGGGCGGACTATGGCTACACCTTC
CASSDEGADYGYTF
>TRBJ1-2|NA|NA|TRBV21-1
TGTGCCAGCAGCAAAGCGCGGCAGGGAGGTGGCTACACCTTC
CASSKARQGGGYTF
>TRBJ2-1|NA|NA|TRBV9
TGTGCCAGCAGCGTAGCTACGGTTGCTGGTGAGCAGTTCTTC
CASSVATVAGEQFF
>TRBJ2-5|NA|NA|TRBV11-2
TGTGCCAGCAGGCAACCAGGCAGGGGTGGAGAGACCCAGTACTTC
CASRQPGRGGETQYF
>TRBJ1-5|NA|NA|TRBV30
TGTGCCTGGAGTGGGGCCGGTAATCAGCCCCAGCATTTT
CAWSGAGNQPQHF
>TRBJ1-5|NA|NA|TRBV30
TGTGCCTGGAGTGCCCTGGACGGCAATCAGCCCCAGCATTTT
CAWSALDGNQPQHF
>TRBJ2-1|NA|NA|TRBV27
TGTGCCAGCAGTCTAGCTAGCGCAACCTACAATGAGCAGTTCTTC
CASSLASATYNEQFF
>TRBJ1-1|few|NA|TRBV7-3
TGTGCCAGCAGCTTAGACCGATTGAACACTGAAGCTTTCTTT
CASSLDRLNTEAFF
>TRBJ2-2|NA|NA|TRBV5-1
TGCGCCAGCAGCTTGTCACAGTTGGTCCCCGGGGAGCTGTTTTTT
CASSLSQLVPGELFF
>TRBJ1-1|NA|NA|TRBV6-6
TGTGCCAGCAGGGTAGACAGGAACACTGAAGCTTTCTTT
CASRVDRNTEAFF
>TRBJ2-2|NA|TRBD1|TRBV2
TGTGCCAGCTCTCTGGGACAGGGGGGCACCGGGGAGCTGTTTTTT
CASSLGQGGTGELFF
>TRBJ2-6|NA|NA|TRBV28
TGTGCCAGCGCAGGGGCCGGGGCCAACGTCCTGACTTTC
CASAGAGANVLTF
>TRBJ2-5|NA|NA|TRBV7-9
TGTGCCAGCAGCCGGGGACAGCGGGAGGAGACCCAGTACTTC
CASSRGQREETQYF
>TRBJ1-1|NA|NA|TRBV5-1
TGCGCCAGCAGCTTCGATGCTGGACCGAACACTGAAGCTTTCTTT
CASSFDAGPNTEAFF
>TRBJ1-1|NA|NA|TRBV7-9
TGTGCCAGCAGCACGGGACTCCGGAACACTGAAGCTTTCTTT
CASSTGLRNTEAFF
>TRBJ2-3|NA|NA|TRBV19
TGTGCCAGTAGCGGTCCGGAGTTTAGAGATACGCAGTATTTT
CASSGPEFRDTQYF
>TRBJ2-3|NA|TRBD2|TRBV9
TGTGCCAGCAGCGTGAGGACTAGCCACACAGATACGCAGTATTTT
CASSVRTSHTDTQYF
>TRBJ2-3|NA|NA|TRBV11-2
TGTGCCAGCAGCTTAAGTGAACCAAGCACAGATACGCAGTATTTT
CASSLSEPSTDTQYF
>TRBJ2-2|NA|TRBD1|TRBV6-6
TGTGCCAGCAGTCTAGGACAGGGCACCGGGGAGCTGTTTTTT
CASSLGQGTGELFF
>TRBJ2-1|NA|NA|TRBV6-5
TGTGCCAGCAGTCCTTCGGGACCGAGATATGATGAGCAGTTCTTC
CASSPSGPRYDEQFF
>TRBJ1-4|NA|TRBD1|TRBV19
TGTGCCAGTAGTATCCAACCCTCCCGACAGGGGTTTCATGAAAAACTGTTTTTT
CASSIQPSRQGFHEKLFF
>TRBJ1-1|NA|NA|TRBV5-5
TGTGCCAGCAGCCCGGGGAGGTCTGACACTGAAGCTTTCTTT
CASSPGRSDTEAFF
>TRBJ2-7|NA|NA|TRBV18
TGTGCCAGCTCACCAACCCGTCGGGACACCAGCTCCTACGAGCAGTACTTC
CASSPTRRDTSSYEQYF
>TRBJ2-7|many|TRBD1|TRBV7-9
TGTGCCAGCAGCAGAGAGGGACAGGGACGCGAGCAGTACTTC
CASSREGQGREQYF
>TRBJ2-3|NA|NA|TRBV10-1
TGCGCCAGCAGTTCCACAGGAAGAGATACGCAGTATTTT
CASSSTGRDTQYF
>TRBJ2-7|NA|TRBD2|TRBV30
TGTGCCTGGAGCGCTAGCGGGCATCCCTCCTACGAGCAGTACTTC
CAWSASGHPSYEQYF